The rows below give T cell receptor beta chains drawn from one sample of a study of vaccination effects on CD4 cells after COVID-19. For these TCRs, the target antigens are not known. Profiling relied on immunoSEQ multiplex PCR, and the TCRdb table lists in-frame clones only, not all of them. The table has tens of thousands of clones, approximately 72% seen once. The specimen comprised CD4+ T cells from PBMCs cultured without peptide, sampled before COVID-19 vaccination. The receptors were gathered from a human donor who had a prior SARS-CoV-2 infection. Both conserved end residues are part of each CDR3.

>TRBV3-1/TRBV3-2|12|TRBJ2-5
CASSQDRWDAHF
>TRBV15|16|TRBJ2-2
CATSTLGSGKIGELFF
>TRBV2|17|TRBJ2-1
CASSYSGLAGVYNEQFF
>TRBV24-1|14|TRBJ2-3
CATQTRESTDTQYF
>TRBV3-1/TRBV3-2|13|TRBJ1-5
CASSQTWSQPQHF
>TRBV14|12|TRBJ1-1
CASSQGGRRAFF
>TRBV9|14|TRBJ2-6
CASSAVSGANVLTF
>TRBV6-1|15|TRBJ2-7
CASSEKGTGSYEQYF
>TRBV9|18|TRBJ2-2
CASSVAGGPHSNTGELFF
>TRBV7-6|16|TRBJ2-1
CASSLESGVNHNEQFF
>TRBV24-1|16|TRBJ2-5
CATSDPTSSHQETQYF
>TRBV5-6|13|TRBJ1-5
CASSLYMNQPQHF
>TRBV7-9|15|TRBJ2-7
CASSWGEGVNYEQYF
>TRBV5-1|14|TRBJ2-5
CASSFRVFGETQYF